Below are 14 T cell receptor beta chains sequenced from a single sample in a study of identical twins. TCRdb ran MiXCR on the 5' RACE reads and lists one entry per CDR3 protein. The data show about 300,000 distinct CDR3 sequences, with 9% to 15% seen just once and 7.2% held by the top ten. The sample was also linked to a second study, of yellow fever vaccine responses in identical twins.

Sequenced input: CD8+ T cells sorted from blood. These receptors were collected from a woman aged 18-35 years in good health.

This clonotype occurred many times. The chain's CDR3 is CASSLDDRYGYTF. The CDR3 region has the DNA TGTGCCAGCAGTTTGGACGACCGGTATGGCTACACCTTC. The rearrangement joins TRBV12-3 or TRBV12-4 to TRBJ1-2; D gene uncertain. The V and J ends lost 3 bases and 5 bases respectively, with 10 bases between them. The CDR3 covers 13 residues.

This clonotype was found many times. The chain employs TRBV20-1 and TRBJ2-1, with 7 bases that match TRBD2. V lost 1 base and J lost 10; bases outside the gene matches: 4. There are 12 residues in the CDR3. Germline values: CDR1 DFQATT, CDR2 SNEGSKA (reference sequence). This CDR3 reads CSARGTAGEQFF. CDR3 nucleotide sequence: TGCAGTGCTAGAGGTACAGCGGGGGAGCAGTTCTTC.

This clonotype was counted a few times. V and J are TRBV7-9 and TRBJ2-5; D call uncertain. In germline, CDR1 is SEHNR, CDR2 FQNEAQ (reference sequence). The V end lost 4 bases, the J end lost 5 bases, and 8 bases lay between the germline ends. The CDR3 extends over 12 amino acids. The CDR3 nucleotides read TGTGCCAGCAGCTCCCTGAGTGAGACCCAGTACTTC. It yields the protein CASSSLSETQYF.

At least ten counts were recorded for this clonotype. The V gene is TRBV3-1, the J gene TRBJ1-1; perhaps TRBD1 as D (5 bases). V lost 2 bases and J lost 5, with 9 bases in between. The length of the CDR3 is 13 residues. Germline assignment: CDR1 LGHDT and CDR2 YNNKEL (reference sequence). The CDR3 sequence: CASSQSKGTEAFF. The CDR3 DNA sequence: TGTGCCAGCAGCCAATCAAAGGGGACTGAAGCTTTCTTT.

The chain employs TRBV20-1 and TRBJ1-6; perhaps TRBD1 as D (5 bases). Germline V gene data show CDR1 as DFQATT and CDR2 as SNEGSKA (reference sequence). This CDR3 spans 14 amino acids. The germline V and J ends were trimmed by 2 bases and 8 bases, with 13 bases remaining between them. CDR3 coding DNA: TGCAGTGCTAGACTGGGACTTCGAGATTCACCCCTCCACTTT. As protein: CSARLGLRDSPLHF.

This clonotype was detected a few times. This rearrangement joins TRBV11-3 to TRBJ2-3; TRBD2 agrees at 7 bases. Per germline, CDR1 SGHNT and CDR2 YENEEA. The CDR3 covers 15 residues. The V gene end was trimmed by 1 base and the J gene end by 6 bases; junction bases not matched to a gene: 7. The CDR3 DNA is TGTGCCAGCAGCTTAGCCCCGGGGGGAGTCGATACGCAGTATTTT. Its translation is CASSLAPGGVDTQYF.

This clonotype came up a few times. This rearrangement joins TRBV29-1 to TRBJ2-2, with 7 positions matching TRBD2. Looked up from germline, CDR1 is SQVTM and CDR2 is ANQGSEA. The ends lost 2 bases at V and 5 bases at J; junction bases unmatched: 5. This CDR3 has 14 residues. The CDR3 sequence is CSVERGGITGELFF. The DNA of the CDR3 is TGCAGCGTTGAAAGGGGAGGGATAACCGGGGAGCTGTTTTTT.

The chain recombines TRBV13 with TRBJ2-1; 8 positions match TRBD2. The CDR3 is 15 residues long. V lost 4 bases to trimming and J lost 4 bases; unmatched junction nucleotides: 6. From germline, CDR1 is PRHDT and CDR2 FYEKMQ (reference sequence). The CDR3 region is CASSSGLGEYNEQFF. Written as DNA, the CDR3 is TGTGCCAGCAGCTCGGGACTAGGGGAATACAATGAGCAGTTCTTC.

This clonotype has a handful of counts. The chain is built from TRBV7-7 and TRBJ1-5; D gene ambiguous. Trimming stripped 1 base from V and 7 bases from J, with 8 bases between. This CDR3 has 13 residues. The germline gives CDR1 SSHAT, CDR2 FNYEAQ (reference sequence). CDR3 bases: TGTGCCAGCAGCTTAGGCCAAAACCAGCCCCAGCATTTT. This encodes CASSLGQNQPQHF.

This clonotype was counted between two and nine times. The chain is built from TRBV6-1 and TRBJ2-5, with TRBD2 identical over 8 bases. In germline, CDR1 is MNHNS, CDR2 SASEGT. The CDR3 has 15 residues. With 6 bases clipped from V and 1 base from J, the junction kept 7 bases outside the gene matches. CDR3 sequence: CASRNIAGSQETQYF. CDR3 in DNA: TGTGCCAGCAGAAACATAGCGGGGAGCCAAGAGACCCAGTACTTC.

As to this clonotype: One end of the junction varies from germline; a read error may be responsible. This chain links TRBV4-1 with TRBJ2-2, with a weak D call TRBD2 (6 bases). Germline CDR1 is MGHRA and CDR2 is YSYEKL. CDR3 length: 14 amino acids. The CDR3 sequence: CASSQDPSGGEVFF. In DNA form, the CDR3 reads TGCGCCAGCAGCCAAGATCCCTCCGGCGGGGAGGTGTTTTTT.

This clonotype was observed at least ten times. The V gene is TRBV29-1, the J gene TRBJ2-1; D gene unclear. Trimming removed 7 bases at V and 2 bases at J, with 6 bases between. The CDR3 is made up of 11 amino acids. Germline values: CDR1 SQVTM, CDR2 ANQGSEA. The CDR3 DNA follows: TGCAGCGCCATCCCCTACAATGAGCAGTTCTTC. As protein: CSAIPYNEQFF.

The CDR3 loop reads CASSAQLERVTEAFF. The CDR3 DNA is TGTGCCAGCAGCGCCCAATTAGAGCGGGTGACTGAAGCTTTCTTT. The J gene is TRBJ1-1, the V gene TRBV9, with unresolved D. The CDR3 contains 15 residues. Germline CDR1 reads SGDLS; CDR2 reads YYNGEE. V was clipped by 3 bases and J by 5 bases, with 17 bases between them.

Here the CDR3 DNA reads TGTGCCAGCGTATATGCAAGAGAGCAGTTCTTC. The encoded protein is CASVYAREQFF. The chain carries TRBV27 and TRBJ2-1; D remains unclear. The CDR3 contains 11 residues. Germline CDR1 is MNHEY and CDR2 is SMNVEV (reference sequence). V gave up 8 bases and J gave up 10 bases, with 12 bases separating them.